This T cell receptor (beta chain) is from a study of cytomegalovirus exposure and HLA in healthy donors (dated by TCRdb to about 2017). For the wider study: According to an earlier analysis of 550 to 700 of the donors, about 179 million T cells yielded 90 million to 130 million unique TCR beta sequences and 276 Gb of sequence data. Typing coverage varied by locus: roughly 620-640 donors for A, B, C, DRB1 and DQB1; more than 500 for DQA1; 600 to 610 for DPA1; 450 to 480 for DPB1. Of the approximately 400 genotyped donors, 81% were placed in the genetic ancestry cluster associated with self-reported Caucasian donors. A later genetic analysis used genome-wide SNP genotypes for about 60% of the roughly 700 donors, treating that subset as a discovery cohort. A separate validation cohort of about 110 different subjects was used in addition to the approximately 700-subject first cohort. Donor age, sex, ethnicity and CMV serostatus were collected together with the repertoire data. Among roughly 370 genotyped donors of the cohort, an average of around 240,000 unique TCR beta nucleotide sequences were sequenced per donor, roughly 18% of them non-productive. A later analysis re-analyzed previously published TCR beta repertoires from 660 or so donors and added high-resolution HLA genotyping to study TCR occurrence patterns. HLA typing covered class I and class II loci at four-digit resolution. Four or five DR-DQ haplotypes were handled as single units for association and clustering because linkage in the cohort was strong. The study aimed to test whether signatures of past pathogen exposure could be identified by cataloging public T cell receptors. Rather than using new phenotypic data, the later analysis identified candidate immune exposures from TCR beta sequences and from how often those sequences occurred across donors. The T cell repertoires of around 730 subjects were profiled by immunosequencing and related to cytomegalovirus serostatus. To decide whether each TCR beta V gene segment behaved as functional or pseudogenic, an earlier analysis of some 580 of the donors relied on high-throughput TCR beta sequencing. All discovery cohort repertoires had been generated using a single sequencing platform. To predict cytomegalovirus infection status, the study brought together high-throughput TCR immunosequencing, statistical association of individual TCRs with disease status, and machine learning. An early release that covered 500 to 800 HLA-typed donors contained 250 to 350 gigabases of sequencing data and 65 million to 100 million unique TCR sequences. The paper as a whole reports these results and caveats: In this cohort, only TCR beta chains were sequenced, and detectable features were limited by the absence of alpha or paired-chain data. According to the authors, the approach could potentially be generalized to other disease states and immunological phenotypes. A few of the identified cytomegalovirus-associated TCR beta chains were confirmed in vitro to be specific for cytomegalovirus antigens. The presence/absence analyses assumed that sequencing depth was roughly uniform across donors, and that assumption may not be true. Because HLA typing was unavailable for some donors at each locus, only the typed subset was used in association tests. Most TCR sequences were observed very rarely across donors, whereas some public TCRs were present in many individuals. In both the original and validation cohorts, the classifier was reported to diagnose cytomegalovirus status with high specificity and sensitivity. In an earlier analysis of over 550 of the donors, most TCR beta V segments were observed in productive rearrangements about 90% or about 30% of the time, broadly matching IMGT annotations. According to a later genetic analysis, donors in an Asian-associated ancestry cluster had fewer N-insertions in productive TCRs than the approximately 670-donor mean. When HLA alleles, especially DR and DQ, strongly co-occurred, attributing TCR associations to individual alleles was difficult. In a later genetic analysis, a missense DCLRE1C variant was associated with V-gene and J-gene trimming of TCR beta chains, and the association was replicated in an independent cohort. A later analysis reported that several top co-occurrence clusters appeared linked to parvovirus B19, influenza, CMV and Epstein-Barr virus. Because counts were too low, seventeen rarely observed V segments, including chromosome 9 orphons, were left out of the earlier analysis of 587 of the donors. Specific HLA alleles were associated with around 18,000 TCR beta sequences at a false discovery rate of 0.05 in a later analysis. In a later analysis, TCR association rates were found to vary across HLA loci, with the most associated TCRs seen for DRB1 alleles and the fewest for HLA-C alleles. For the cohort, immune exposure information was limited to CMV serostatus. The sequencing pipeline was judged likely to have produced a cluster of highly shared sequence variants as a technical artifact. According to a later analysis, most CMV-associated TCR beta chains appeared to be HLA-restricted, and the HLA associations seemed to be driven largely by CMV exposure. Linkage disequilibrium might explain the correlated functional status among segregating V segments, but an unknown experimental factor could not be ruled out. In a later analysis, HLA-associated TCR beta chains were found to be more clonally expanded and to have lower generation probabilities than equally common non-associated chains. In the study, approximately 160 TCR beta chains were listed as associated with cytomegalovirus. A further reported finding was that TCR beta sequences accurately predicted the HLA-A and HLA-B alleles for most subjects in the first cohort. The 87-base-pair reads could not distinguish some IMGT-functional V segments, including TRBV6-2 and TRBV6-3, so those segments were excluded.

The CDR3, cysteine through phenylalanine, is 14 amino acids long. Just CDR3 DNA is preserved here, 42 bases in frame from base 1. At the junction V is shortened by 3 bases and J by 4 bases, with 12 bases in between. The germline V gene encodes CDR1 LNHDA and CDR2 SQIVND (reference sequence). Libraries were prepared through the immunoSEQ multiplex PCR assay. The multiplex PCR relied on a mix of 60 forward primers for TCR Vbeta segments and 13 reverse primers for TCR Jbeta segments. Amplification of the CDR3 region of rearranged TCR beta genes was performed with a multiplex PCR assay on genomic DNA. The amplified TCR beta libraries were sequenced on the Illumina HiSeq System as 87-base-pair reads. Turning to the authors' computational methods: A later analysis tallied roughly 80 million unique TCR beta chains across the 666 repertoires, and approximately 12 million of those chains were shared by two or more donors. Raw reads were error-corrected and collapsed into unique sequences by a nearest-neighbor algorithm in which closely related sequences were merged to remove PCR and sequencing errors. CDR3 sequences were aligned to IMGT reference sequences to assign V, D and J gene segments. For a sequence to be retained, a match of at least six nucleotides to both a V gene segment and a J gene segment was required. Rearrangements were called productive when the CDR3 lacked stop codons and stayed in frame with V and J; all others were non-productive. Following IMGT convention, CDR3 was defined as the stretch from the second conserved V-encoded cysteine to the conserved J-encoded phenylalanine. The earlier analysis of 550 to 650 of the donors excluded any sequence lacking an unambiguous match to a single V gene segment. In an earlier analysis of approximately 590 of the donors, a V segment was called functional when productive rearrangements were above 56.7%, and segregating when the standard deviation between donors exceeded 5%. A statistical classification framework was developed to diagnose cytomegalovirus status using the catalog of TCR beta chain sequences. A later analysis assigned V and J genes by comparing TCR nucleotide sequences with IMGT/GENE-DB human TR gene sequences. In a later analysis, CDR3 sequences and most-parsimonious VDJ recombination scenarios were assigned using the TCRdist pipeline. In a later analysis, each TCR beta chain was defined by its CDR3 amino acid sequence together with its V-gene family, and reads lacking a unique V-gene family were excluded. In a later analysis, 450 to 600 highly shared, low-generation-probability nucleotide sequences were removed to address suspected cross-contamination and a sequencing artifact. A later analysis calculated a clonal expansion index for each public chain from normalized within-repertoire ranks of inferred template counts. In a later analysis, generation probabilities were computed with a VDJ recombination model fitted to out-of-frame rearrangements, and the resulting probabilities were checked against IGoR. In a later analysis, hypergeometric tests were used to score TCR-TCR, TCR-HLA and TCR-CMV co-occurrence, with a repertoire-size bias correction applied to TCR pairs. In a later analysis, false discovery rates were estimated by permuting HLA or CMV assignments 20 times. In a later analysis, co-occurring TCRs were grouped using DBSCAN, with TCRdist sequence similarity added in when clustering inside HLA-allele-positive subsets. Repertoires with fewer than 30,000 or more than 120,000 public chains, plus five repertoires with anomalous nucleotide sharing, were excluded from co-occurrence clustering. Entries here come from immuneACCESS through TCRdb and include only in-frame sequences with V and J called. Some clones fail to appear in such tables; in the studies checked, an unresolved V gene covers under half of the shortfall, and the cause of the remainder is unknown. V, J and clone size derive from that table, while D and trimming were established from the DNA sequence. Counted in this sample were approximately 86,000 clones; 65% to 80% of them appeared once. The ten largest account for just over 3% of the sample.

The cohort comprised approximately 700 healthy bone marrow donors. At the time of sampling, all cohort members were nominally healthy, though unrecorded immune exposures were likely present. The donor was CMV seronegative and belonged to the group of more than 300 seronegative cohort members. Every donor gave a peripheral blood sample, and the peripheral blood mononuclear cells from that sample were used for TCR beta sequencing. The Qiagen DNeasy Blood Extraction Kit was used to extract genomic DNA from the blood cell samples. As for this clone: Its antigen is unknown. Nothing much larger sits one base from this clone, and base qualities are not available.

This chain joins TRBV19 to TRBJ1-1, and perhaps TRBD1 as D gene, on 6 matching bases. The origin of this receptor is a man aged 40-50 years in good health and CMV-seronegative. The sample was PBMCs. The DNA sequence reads TGTGCCAGTAGTATCCCAGGGGCTTTCACTGAAGCTTTCTTT. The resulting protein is CASSIPGAFTEAFF.